Below are 10 T cell receptor beta chains sequenced from a single sample in a study of T cell repertoires in cytomegalovirus infection. TCRdb passed the reads through MiXCR, listing each CDR3 protein once. The data show more than 400,000 distinct CDR3 sequences, 26% seen once. The sequencing input was PBMCs. The receptors here all came from a human donor in good health (CMV status not recorded). Some clones in this sample may be carry-over from other donors' samples.

V gene TRBV6-2 or TRBV6-3 combines with J gene TRBJ2-5, with 10 bases identical to TRBD2. Germline CDR1 reads MNHEY; CDR2 reads SVGEGT. The CDR3 extends over 14 amino acids. J gave up 1 base and V 4 bases, and 0 bases lay outside the gene matches. The CDR3 sequence is CASSWTSGQETQYF. CDR3 sequence (DNA): TGTGCCAGCAGTTGGACTAGCGGCCAAGAGACCCAGTACTTC.

This rearrangement joins TRBV6-1 to TRBJ2-7, with TRBD1 matching 8 bases. V lost 5 bases and J lost 11; bases outside the gene matches: 5. CDR3 length equals 11 residues. In germline, CDR1 is MNHNS, CDR2 SASEGT. CDR3: CASSPGQGKYF. The CDR3 DNA reads as TGTGCCAGCAGTCCTGGACAGGGCAAGTACTTC.

V usage is TRBV20-1 and J usage is TRBJ2-3, with a tentative D call TRBD2 (7 bases). The length of the CDR3 is 13 residues. Trimming removed 5 bases at V and 1 base at J, with 10 bases between. Germline CDR1 and CDR2: DFQATT and SNEGSKA (reference sequence). CDR3 sequence (DNA): TGCAGTGCTGGGGGGGGGCGCACAGATACGCAGTATTTT. Encoded protein: CSAGGGRTDTQYF.

The CDR3 DNA follows: TGTGCCAGCAGCTTAAGCCTCGCTAGCGCCCTCGATAATGAGCAGTTCTTC. It translates to CASSLSLASALDNEQFF. J is TRBJ2-1 and V is TRBV7-2; maybe TRBD2 (6 bases). This CDR3 region has 17 residues. Germline CDR1 reads SGHTA; CDR2 reads FQGNSA. V lost 2 bases to trimming and J lost 7 bases, with 21 bases between them.

The CDR3 DNA reads as TGTGCCAGCAGATACCTAGGGGTCCACGAGCAGTACTTC. This gives the protein CASRYLGVHEQYF. The chain uses TRBV11-2 and TRBJ2-7; perhaps TRBD1 as D (5 bases). The CDR3 extends over 13 amino acids. Trimming took off 6 bases at V and 5 bases at J, with 14 bases between the two ends. CDR1 is SGHAT, CDR2 FQNNGV, per germline.

The rearrangement links TRBV10-3 to TRBJ2-5; the D call may be TRBD1 or TRBD2 (6 bases each). Trimming removed 6 bases from V and 4 bases from J, with 18 bases in between. The CDR3 spans 15 residues. CDR1 ENHRY and CDR2 SYGVKD come from the germline V gene. The CDR3 region is CAIRAGGAPGETQYF. The CDR3 DNA sequence: TGTGCCATCAGGGCCGGGGGCGCCCCGGGAGAGACCCAGTACTTC.

The chain is built from TRBV6-6 and TRBJ2-5; 9 positions agree with TRBD2. There are 16 residues in the CDR3. From germline, CDR1 is MNHNY and CDR2 SVGAGI (reference sequence). The V segment lost 8 bases and the J segment 1 base; nucleotides outside the gene matches: 11. The CDR3 spells CASFLDGTSSQETQYF. CDR3 nucleotides: TGTGCCAGCTTTTTGGACGGGACTAGCAGCCAAGAGACCCAGTACTTC.

This clonotype was detected a few times. This chain connects TRBV6-2 or TRBV6-3 to TRBJ2-7, with D possibly being TRBD1 or TRBD2 (5 bases each). Per germline, CDR1 MNHEY and CDR2 SVGEGT. The CDR3 runs 14 residues. The ends were cut back, 6 bases at V and 3 bases at J, with 15 bases in the middle. CDR3 bases: TGTGCCAGCAGGGATCGGGATGGGGGCTACGAGCAGTACGTC. Encoded protein: CASRDRDGGYEQYV.

The chain couples TRBV28 to TRBJ2-1, with D perhaps assigned TRBD1 or TRBD2 (5 bases each). This CDR3 has 15 amino acids. Between the trimmed V and J ends, which lost 2 bases and 7 bases, there was a span of 15 bases. In germline, CDR1 is MDHEN, CDR2 SYDVKM. The CDR3 DNA follows: TGTGCCAGCAGTTTAATTGGGGGAGTATTAAATGAGCAGTTCTTC. Its translation: CASSLIGGVLNEQFF.

This clonotype was found a few times. This sequence joins TRBV29-1 and TRBJ2-2; 7 bases fit TRBD2. The CDR3 loop spans 16 amino acids. The V and J ends lost 8 bases and 4 bases, in that order; junction bases with no gene match: 16. The V gene's germline CDR1 is SQVTM and CDR2 ANQGSEA. In DNA form, the CDR3 reads TGCAGCCGTAGGGGATATGCGGGAGCGACCACCGGGGAGCTGTTTTTT. Its translation: CSRRGYAGATTGELFF.